This T cell receptor (beta chain) was recovered during a study of metastatic and nonmetastatic thyroid tumors. Study-wide context: Repertoires were compared across blood and tumor or nodule tissue from malignant and benign thyroid patients.

TCRdb reassembled clones from the PCR reads with MiXCR. The sample lists about 69,000 clones; over 12% were seen once. Many counts were recorded for this clone. Germline V gene sequence: CDR1 GTSNPN, CDR2 SVGIG (reference sequence). V shed 3 bases, J shed 9 bases, and the junction held 6 bases outside the gene matches. This CDR3 has 15 residues. Every patient underwent thyroid surgery untreated. The receptor comes from a male donor with papillary thyroid cancer or a benign thyroid nodule (not recorded which). Some clones in this sample may be carry-over from other donors' samples. The chain carries TRBV30 and TRBJ2-2; 14 bases align to TRBD2. Material for sequencing was blood. The CDR3 coding sequence is TGTGCCTGGAGAGGGGGGACTAGCGGGAGCCGGGAGCTGTTTTTT. It codes for CAWRGGTSGSRELFF.